This entry describes one T cell receptor (beta chain). The target antigen is unknown. The sample originates from a study of T cell responses to AZD1222 COVID-19 vaccine. Overall study findings and caveats: Per reports, nearly half of all spike-specific TCRs target regions that are unmutated in variants. It should be noted that donors were predominantly white British and more often female, and clonal diversity was possibly underestimated. Recipients of AZD1222 seropositive at baseline numbered only 5 to 7.

The V gene's germline CDR1 is LNHDA and CDR2 SQIVND (reference sequence). The V end lost 7 bases, the J end lost 5 bases, and 20 bases lay between the germline ends. The CDR3 loop spans 15 amino acids. Sequencing used immunoSEQ multiplex PCR; TCRdb keeps in-frame clones, though not all of them. Of about 56,000 clones listed, 80% to 90% are singletons. The clonotype was recovered from an adult in good health. The specimen comprised peripheral blood, sampled on day 0 of AZD1222 vaccination. The rearrangement joins TRBV19 to TRBJ1-2, with a possible D match to TRBD1 (5 bases). The CDR3 spells CASTNIQSGTYGYTF. The DNA for the CDR3 is TGTGCCAGTACTAATATTCAATCCGGGACTTATGGCTACACCTTC.